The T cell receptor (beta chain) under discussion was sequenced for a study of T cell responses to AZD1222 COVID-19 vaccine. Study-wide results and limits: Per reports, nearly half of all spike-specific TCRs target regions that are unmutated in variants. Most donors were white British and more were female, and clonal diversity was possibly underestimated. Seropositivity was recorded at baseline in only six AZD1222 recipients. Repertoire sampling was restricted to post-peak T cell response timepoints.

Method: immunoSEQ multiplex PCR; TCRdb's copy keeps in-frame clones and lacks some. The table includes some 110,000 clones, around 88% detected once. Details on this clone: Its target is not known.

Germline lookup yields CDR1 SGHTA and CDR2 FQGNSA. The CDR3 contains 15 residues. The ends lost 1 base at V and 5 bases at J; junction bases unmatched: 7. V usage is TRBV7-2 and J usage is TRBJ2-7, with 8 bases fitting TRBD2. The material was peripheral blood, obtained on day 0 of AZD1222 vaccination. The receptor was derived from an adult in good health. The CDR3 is CASSLVGLAGNEQYF. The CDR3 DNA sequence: TGTGCCAGCAGCTTAGTAGGACTAGCTGGTAACGAGCAGTACTTC.